Listed below are T cell receptor beta chains from one sample, sequenced in a study of control samples from healthy donors and cancer patients. Sequencing used immunoSEQ multiplex PCR; TCRdb keeps in-frame clones, though not all of them. The sample holds tens of thousands of clones, around 80% seen once. The sequencing input was blood. The receptors here all came from a woman aged 60-75 years in good health. The CDR3 runs from the conserved cysteine through the conserved F or W. The D gene is left open where the match is weak. A clone size is listed for some rows: how often the clone was seen (once, few, many), or a class if it is expanded.

v_gene	abundance	d_gene	j_gene	CDR3aa	CDR3nt
TRBV19	.	TRBD2	TRBJ2-3	CASRTSGTDTQYF	TGTGCCAGCAGGACTAGCGGCACAGATACGCAGTATTTT
TRBV28	.	.	TRBJ2-4	CASSLVDRRIQYF	TGTGCCAGCAGTTTAGTCGACAGGCGCATTCAGTACTTC
TRBV6-2/TRBV6-3	.	TRBD2	TRBJ2-1	CASSYGAGDTYNEQFF	TGTGCCAGCAGTTACGGGGCGGGAGATACCTACAATGAGCAGTTCTTC
TRBV7-9	.	.	TRBJ2-6	CASIGRASGANVLTF	TGTGCCAGCATAGGCAGGGCCTCTGGGGCCAACGTCCTGACTTTC
TRBV5-1	.	TRBD1	TRBJ1-4	CASSATGGGNEKLFF	TGCGCCAGCAGCGCGACAGGGGGTGGTAATGAAAAACTGTTTTTT
TRBV19	.	.	TRBJ2-7	CASSRGQSTEQYF	TGTGCCAGTTCCCGCGGACAGTCTACAGAGCAGTACTTC
TRBV13	.	.	TRBJ1-2	CASSSSGGDYGYTF	TGTGCCAGCAGCTCCTCGGGGGGGGACTATGGCTACACCTTC
TRBV3-1/TRBV3-2	.	.	TRBJ2-1	CASSQGGVSYNEQFF	TGTGCCAGCAGCCAGGGCGGGGTTTCCTACAATGAGCAGTTCTTC
TRBV6-2/TRBV6-3	.	.	TRBJ1-2	CASSPLGRNGYTF	TGTGCCAGCAGTCCACTAGGTCGGAATGGCTACACCTTC
TRBV15	.	.	TRBJ1-4	CATSRDLGATNEKLFF	TGTGCCACCAGCAGAGATCTTGGTGCAACTAATGAAAAACTGTTTTTT
TRBV6-5	.	.	TRBJ2-1	CASSTDNEQFF	TGTGCCAGCAGTACGGACAATGAGCAGTTCTTC
TRBV7-6	.	.	TRBJ2-2	CASSLVAGFGTGELFF	TGTGCCAGCAGCTTAGTAGCCGGGTTTGGAACCGGGGAGCTGTTTTTT
TRBV2	once	TRBD1	TRBJ1-2	CASSERQGARGYTF	TGTGCCAGCAGTGAAAGACAGGGGGCTCGTGGCTACACCTTC
TRBV28	.	TRBD2	TRBJ2-7	CASSFPGLALRYEQYF	TGTGCCAGCAGTTTCCCCGGACTAGCTCTTCGCTACGAGCAGTACTTC
TRBV6-2/TRBV6-3	few	.	TRBJ1-5	CASSFGPLNQPQHF	TGTGCCAGCAGTTTTGGGCCACTTAATCAGCCCCAGCATTTT
TRBV3-1/TRBV3-2	.	TRBD1	TRBJ1-1	CASSKQGAKAFF	TGTGCCAGCAGCAAGCAGGGGGCGAAAGCTTTCTTT
TRBV28	.	TRBD1	TRBJ1-4	CASRTDRGGNEKLFF	TGTGCCAGCAGGACGGACAGGGGGGGGAATGAAAAACTGTTTTTT
TRBV6-5	.	.	TRBJ1-2	CASSYSTTNYGYTF	TGTGCCAGCAGTTACTCGACAACTAACTATGGCTACACCTTC
TRBV6-2/TRBV6-3	.	.	TRBJ1-2	CASSWRNVIRGYTF	TGTGCCAGCAGTTGGAGAAACGTGATTCGAGGCTACACCTTC
TRBV15	.	.	TRBJ1-2	CATSRGGNYGYTF	TGTGCCACCAGCAGGGGAGGAAACTATGGCTACACCTTC
TRBV9	.	.	TRBJ2-2	CASSVVSPQGLSTGELFF	TGTGCCAGCAGCGTAGTTTCCCCCCAGGGATTGAGCACCGGGGAGCTGTTTTTT
TRBV15	.	.	TRBJ1-4	CATSRQGTEKLFF	TGTGCCACCAGCAGACAGGGGACCGAAAAACTGTTTTTT
TRBV5-1	.	TRBD2	TRBJ2-3	CASSLGALAGYRDTQYF	TGCGCCAGCAGCTTGGGAGCCCTAGCGGGGTATCGAGATACGCAGTATTTT
TRBV5-5	.	.	TRBJ2-2	CASSLASSGELFF	TGTGCCAGCAGCTTGGCCAGCTCGGGGGAGCTGTTTTTT
TRBV4-3	.	.	TRBJ2-3	CASSQVRTNTDTQYF	TGCGCCAGCAGCCAAGTCAGGACGAACACAGATACGCAGTATTTT
TRBV5-4	.	TRBD2	TRBJ2-1	CASSAISGGGEFF	TGTGCCAGCAGCGCGATTAGCGGGGGGGGTGAGTTCTTC
TRBV7-2	.	.	TRBJ2-5	CASSLVVGQQETQYF	TGTGCCAGCAGCTTAGTAGTTGGGCAACAAGAGACCCAGTACTTC
TRBV2	.	.	TRBJ2-2	CASTAEIGGTGELFF	TGTGCCAGCACTGCTGAAATTGGGGGCACCGGGGAGCTGTTTTTT
TRBV7-9	.	.	TRBJ1-6	CASSLETVGNSPLHF	TGTGCCAGCAGCTTAGAAACCGTGGGGAATTCACCCCTCCACTTT